The clone carrying this TCR beta chain was seen ten or more times. The V end lost 5 bases, the J end lost 2 bases, and 22 bases lay between the germline ends. The V gene's germline CDR1 is SGHTA and CDR2 FQGTGA. There are 19 residues in the CDR3. Amplification of TCR beta CDR3 regions was performed using RNA transcripts as template. RT-PCR in the first round (using the HTBI primer set) targeted the TCR CDR3. MiXCR, run by TCRdb on the multiplex PCR reads, gives a single entry per CDR3 protein. This sample has roughly 350,000 distinct CDR3 sequences, with roughly 15% found just once. The entry originates in a study of T cells in Graves' hyperthyroidism and ophthalmopathy.

This sequence joins TRBV7-3 and TRBJ2-6, with TRBD1 as a possible D gene (8 bases). The sample was blood. The TCR sequence derives from a woman aged 25 to 39 with Graves' ophthalmopathy. The CDR3 sequence is CASSPQGGFVSAGANVLTF. The CDR3 DNA reads TGTGCCAGCAGCCCACAGGGGGGGTTCGTTTCCGCTGGGGCCAACGTCCTGACTTTC.